A single sample gave rise to the 9 T cell receptor beta chains below, sequenced in a study of T cells in Graves' hyperthyroidism and ophthalmopathy (dated by TCRdb to the late 2010s). Library preparation used multiplex PCR. Sequencing relied on an Illumina HiSeq 2000. The TCR beta CDR3 regions were amplified from RNA transcripts. The TCR CDR3 was subjected to a first round of RT-PCR using the HTBI primer set and the Qiagen OneStep RT-PCR kit. TCRdb reanalyzed the raw reads on its own, using fastp at Q25 for trimming and MiXCR for clone calling, and kept in-frame beta chains. Here each entry gathers all rows of one CDR3 protein and keeps the most common genes and DNA. A total of hundreds of thousands of distinct CDR3 sequences appear in this sample, around a quarter of them only once. Approximately 10% of the sample belongs to the ten largest clones. The sequencing input was blood. The source is a woman younger than 45 with Graves' ophthalmopathy.

The chain is built from TRBV20-1 and TRBJ1-1, with TRBD1 identical over 7 bases. The CDR3 spans 15 residues. With V trimmed by 2 bases and J by 4 bases, 10 bases remained unmatched. Germline V gene lookup returns CDR1 DFQATT and CDR2 SNEGSKA (reference sequence). CDR3 sequence: CSARWVVTGSTEAFF. CDR3 DNA: TGCAGTGCTAGATGGGTCGTGACAGGGAGCACTGAAGCTTTCTTT.

This clonotype occurred many times. The chain is built from TRBV11-2 and TRBJ2-7; the D gene is possibly TRBD1 (5 bases). CDR1 SGHAT and CDR2 FQNNGV come from the germline V gene. Trimming removed 1 base from V and 6 bases from J, with 10 bases in between. The CDR3 loop spans 13 amino acids. The CDR3 sequence: CASSLGVGVEQYF. In DNA, the CDR3 is TGTGCCAGCAGCTTAGGCGTAGGGGTCGAGCAGTACTTC.

This clonotype showed up just a few times. CDR3 sequence (DNA): TGTGCCAGCAGCATACAGGGGTACATTCAGTACTTC. The encoded protein is CASSIQGYIQYF. This rearrangement joins TRBV7-9 to TRBJ2-4; 7 nucleotides align to TRBD1. This CDR3 contains 12 residues. Unmatched junction bases numbered 3, after V lost 5 bases and J lost 8 bases. The germline CDR1 and CDR2 sequences are SEHNR and FQNEAQ (reference sequence).

This clonotype was seen ten or more times. J is TRBJ2-7 and V is TRBV28; no definite D call. Germline V gene sequence: CDR1 MDHEN, CDR2 SYDVKM. The CDR3 runs 12 residues. Trimming pared 5 bases from V and 4 bases from J, leaving 9 bases between. CDR3 sequence: CASSPQRYEQYF. CDR3 bases: TGTGCCAGCAGTCCACAACGTTACGAGCAGTACTTC.

The gene calls are TRBV6-5 and TRBJ2-7; 7 nucleotides line up with TRBD2. The CDR3 covers 14 residues. The germline CDR1 and CDR2 sequences are MNHEY and SVGAGI. V shed 4 bases and J 2 bases; nucleotides not matched to a gene: 5. CDR3 region: CASSLGGDPYEQYF. The CDR3 DNA is TGTGCCAGCAGTTTGGGGGGGGACCCCTACGAGCAGTACTTC.

This clonotype came up many times. The chain joins TRBV6-5 to TRBJ2-5, with 8 bases identical to TRBD1. J was trimmed by 5 bases and V by 0 bases; bases with no gene match: 5. This CDR3 contains 15 residues. Germline CDR1 is MNHEY and CDR2 is SVGAGI. The CDR3 is CASSYSGTGRETQYF. As DNA, the CDR3 is TGTGCCAGCAGTTACTCAGGGACAGGTCGGGAGACCCAGTACTTC.

This clonotype was counted only a few times. The chain joins TRBV28 to TRBJ2-5, with a weak D call TRBD1 (5 bases). Germline V gives CDR1 MDHEN, CDR2 SYDVKM. Trimming removed 5 bases at V and 2 bases at J, with 12 bases between. The CDR3 is made up of 14 amino acids. This CDR3 is CASSPTELQETQYF. For the CDR3, the DNA is TGTGCCAGCAGTCCGACAGAACTTCAAGAGACCCAGTACTTC.

This clonotype showed up just a few times. The chain couples TRBV6-1 to TRBJ1-2, with D maybe TRBD1 (6 bases). Trimming cost V 2 bases and J 6 bases, with 10 bases left between them. Germline lookup yields CDR1 MNHNS and CDR2 SASEGT. The CDR3 is 13 amino acids. CDR3 sequence (DNA): TGTGCCAGCAGTGAACGGGGGGGCGATGGCTACACCTTC. Translating it yields CASSERGGDGYTF.

Concerning this clonotype itself: An end of the junction does not agree with germline; a read error may underlie this. The chain combines TRBV15 with TRBJ1-1; no definite D call. Germline CDR1 LNHNV, CDR2 YYDKDF (reference sequence). This CDR3 is 13 amino acids long. CDR3 bases: TGTGCCACCGGCAGAGATCAAGGCAATGAAGCTTTCTTT. It translates to CATGRDQGNEAFF.